These T cell receptor beta chains were read from a single sample in a study of cytomegalovirus exposure and HLA in healthy donors. Here immunoSEQ multiplex PCR was the method, and the copy in TCRdb shows in-frame clones only, minus some. Among about 82,000 clones, around 80% were seen once, and the ten largest hold roughly 12%. Material for sequencing was PBMCs. These receptors came from a human donor in good health. CDR3s include the opening cysteine and the closing phenylalanine or tryptophan. A D gene is named only where the DNA matches it firmly. Expanded clones are given a class, and other clones once, few, many or no size at all.

J: TRBJ1-1
V: TRBV5-1
D: -
size: few
DNA: TGCGCCAGCAGCGATCTTTTGAACCGGGGAATGAACACTGAAGCTTTCTTT
CDR3: CASSDLLNRGMNTEAFF

J: TRBJ2-3
V: TRBV18
D: TRBD1
size: -
DNA: TGTGCCAGCTACTTTAACAGGGGAACGGATACGCAGTATTTT
CDR3: CASYFNRGTDTQYF

J: TRBJ1-2
V: TRBV5-4
D: -
size: -
DNA: TGTGCCAGCAGCTCGGTCAGGGACCGCGGGGGTGGCTACACCTTC
CDR3: CASSSVRDRGGGYTF

J: TRBJ2-1
V: TRBV19
D: TRBD1
size: -
DNA: TGTGCCAGTAGTATAAACAGGGGGTCCTACAATGAGCAGTTCTTC
CDR3: CASSINRGSYNEQFF

J: TRBJ1-2
V: TRBV27
D: -
size: -
DNA: TGTGCCAGCAGAACGGGTCGATGGGGCTACACCTTC
CDR3: CASRTGRWGYTF

J: TRBJ1-6
V: TRBV9
D: TRBD1
size: -
DNA: TGTGCCAGCAGCGAATATGACACCGGGACAGGGGACTCACCCCTCCACTTT
CDR3: CASSEYDTGTGDSPLHF

J: TRBJ2-7
V: TRBV10-3
D: -
size: -
DNA: TGTGCCATCAGGGGAGAGTACGAGCAGTACTTC
CDR3: CAIRGEYEQYF

J: TRBJ1-6
V: TRBV10-3
D: TRBD1
size: -
DNA: TGTGCCATTAAGAGGGCAGGGGGTAATTCACCCCTCCACTTT
CDR3: CAIKRAGGNSPLHF

J: TRBJ1-3
V: TRBV25-1
D: TRBD1
size: -
DNA: TGTGCCAGCCCCAGGGGGCACGTTGGAAACACCATATATTTT
CDR3: CASPRGHVGNTIYF

J: TRBJ2-5
V: TRBV15
D: -
size: -
DNA: TGTGCCACCAGCAGAGGGGGCCGGGTTCGAGGAGAGACCCAGTACTTC
CDR3: CATSRGGRVRGETQYF

J: TRBJ1-5
V: TRBV5-1
D: -
size: -
DNA: TGCGCCAGCAGCTTGGAGGGACTCAGCAATCAGCCCCAGCATTTT
CDR3: CASSLEGLSNQPQHF

J: TRBJ2-3
V: TRBV19
D: TRBD2
size: -
DNA: TGTGCCAGTAGTATCTCCCGGACTAGCGGGGGGTCACCCACAGATACGCAGTATTTT
CDR3: CASSISRTSGGSPTDTQYF

J: TRBJ2-7
V: TRBV5-1
D: TRBD1
size: once
DNA: TGCGCCAGCAGCTTGGGAGGGGGCTCTTCCTACGAGCAGTACTTC
CDR3: CASSLGGGSSYEQYF

J: TRBJ1-1
V: TRBV11-2
D: -
size: -
DNA: TGTGCCAGCAGCTTCGGGACAAGCAACACTGAAGCTTTCTTT
CDR3: CASSFGTSNTEAFF

J: TRBJ2-1
V: TRBV2
D: TRBD1
size: -
DNA: TGTGCCAGCAGTGAAGCGCTTCGTCGGGGACAGACAAACAATGAGCAGTTCTTC
CDR3: CASSEALRRGQTNNEQFF

J: TRBJ1-1
V: TRBV6-1
D: -
size: -
DNA: TGTGCCAGCAGTAGGACAGCGAACACTGAAGCTTTCTTT
CDR3: CASSRTANTEAFF

J: TRBJ2-7
V: TRBV5-8
D: -
size: -
DNA: TGTGCCAGCTCGGACTGGGCGCGTGGGTCCTACGAGCAGTACTTC
CDR3: CASSDWARGSYEQYF

J: TRBJ1-6
V: TRBV12-5
D: -
size: -
DNA: TGTGCTAGTGGCCAGGGAGGGAGCTCCTATAATTCACCCCTCCACTTT
CDR3: CASGQGGSSYNSPLHF

J: TRBJ1-2
V: TRBV6-1
D: -
size: -
DNA: TGTGCCAGCAGTGATCCAGGGGTGGCCTATGGCTACACCTTC
CDR3: CASSDPGVAYGYTF

J: TRBJ2-7
V: TRBV10-1
D: -
size: -
DNA: TGCGCCAGCAGTGAGGTCGGGGATACGTACGAGCAGTACTTC
CDR3: CASSEVGDTYEQYF

J: TRBJ1-5
V: TRBV7-6
D: -
size: -
DNA: TGTGCCAGCAGCCCCTCGCCGGGTTATAGCAATCAGCCCCAGCATTTT
CDR3: CASSPSPGYSNQPQHF

J: TRBJ1-2
V: TRBV25-1
D: -
size: -
DNA: TGTGCCAGCAGTGGCGACAGATACGGCTACACCTTC
CDR3: CASSGDRYGYTF

J: TRBJ2-1
V: TRBV29-1
D: TRBD2
size: -
DNA: TGCAGCGTTGAATGGCGGGGGGCTCACAATGAGCAGTTCTTC
CDR3: CSVEWRGAHNEQFF

J: TRBJ2-7
V: TRBV6-5
D: TRBD2
size: once
DNA: TGTGCCAGCAGGCCCGTGGGGGGGGGCGAGCAGTACTTC
CDR3: CASRPVGGGEQYF

J: TRBJ2-7
V: TRBV19
D: TRBD1
size: -
DNA: TGTGCCAGTAGTACCACCGGGACAGGGGGCTTGTACGAGCAGTACTTC
CDR3: CASSTTGTGGLYEQYF

J: TRBJ1-1
V: TRBV6-5
D: -
size: medium-sized
DNA: TGTGCCAGCAGTTACCAGGGATCCACTGAAGCTTTCTTT
CDR3: CASSYQGSTEAFF

J: TRBJ2-7
V: TRBV15
D: TRBD1
size: -
DNA: TGTGCCACCAGCAGACGACAGGGTACCTACGAGCAGTACTTC
CDR3: CATSRRQGTYEQYF

J: TRBJ2-5
V: TRBV6-8
D: TRBD2
size: -
DNA: TGTGCCAGCGCCCCTATAGCGGGGGCCTTTTGGCCCATCCACTTC
CDR3: CASAPIAGAFWPIHF

J: TRBJ2-1
V: TRBV30
D: -
size: -
DNA: TGTGCCTGGAGTAGGCAGGGGCGGGGGATATACAATGAGCAGTTCTTC
CDR3: CAWSRQGRGIYNEQFF

J: TRBJ2-2
V: TRBV5-1
D: TRBD1
size: -
DNA: TGCGCCAGCAGCTCGTTCGGGACAGGGTGGGACACCGGGGAGCTGTTTTTT
CDR3: CASSSFGTGWDTGELFF

J: TRBJ2-7
V: TRBV19
D: TRBD2
size: -
DNA: TGTGCCAGTAGTACTATAGCGGGGGCTATTCCCTACGAGCAGTACTTC
CDR3: CASSTIAGAIPYEQYF

J: TRBJ1-2
V: TRBV5-5
D: TRBD1
size: -
DNA: TGTGCCAGCAGCTTGGCCGGGACAGGGCTACGAGCATCTGGCTACACCTTC
CDR3: CASSLAGTGLRASGYTF

J: TRBJ2-1
V: TRBV11-2
D: TRBD2
size: -
DNA: TGTGCCAGCAGCTTAGGTTGGAGTAGCGGGGGGTTCAATGAGCAGTTCTTC
CDR3: CASSLGWSSGGFNEQFF

J: TRBJ1-4
V: TRBV5-6
D: -
size: few
DNA: TGTGCCAGCAGCTGGGGAGGTAGTGAAAAACTGTTTTTT
CDR3: CASSWGGSEKLFF

J: TRBJ2-5
V: TRBV7-9
D: -
size: -
DNA: TGTGCCAGCAGCTTAGACAGGGTATTGTCTACCGGAGAGACCCAGTACTTC
CDR3: CASSLDRVLSTGETQYF

J: TRBJ2-7
V: TRBV29-1
D: -
size: -
DNA: TGCAGCGTTGAGCTGCAGGACTACGAGCAGTACTTC
CDR3: CSVELQDYEQYF

J: TRBJ1-5
V: TRBV7-2
D: -
size: -
DNA: TGTGCCAGCAGCTTGAACAGGGACAATCAGCCCCAGCATTTT
CDR3: CASSLNRDNQPQHF

J: TRBJ2-1
V: TRBV29-1
D: -
size: -
DNA: TGCAGCGTTGGTCCCCGGACACCACTCCATGAGCAGTTCTTC
CDR3: CSVGPRTPLHEQFF

J: TRBJ2-2
V: TRBV5-1
D: TRBD1
size: few
DNA: TGCGCCAGCAGCCTGGACAGGGATACCACCGGGGAGCTGTTTTTT
CDR3: CASSLDRDTTGELFF

J: TRBJ1-4
V: TRBV19
D: -
size: -
DNA: TGTGCCAGTATTTTCGGACAGACACCTAATGAAAAACTGTTTTTT
CDR3: CASIFGQTPNEKLFF

J: TRBJ2-7
V: TRBV9
D: -
size: -
DNA: TGTGCCAGCAGCGTAGGGGTAGGGGACGAGCAGTACTTC
CDR3: CASSVGVGDEQYF

J: TRBJ1-2
V: TRBV27
D: TRBD1
size: few
DNA: TGTGCCAGCAGCTTGCAGGGCTCAGGGGGCTACCCCTTC
CDR3: CASSLQGSGGYPF

J: TRBJ1-6
V: TRBV25-1
D: -
size: -
DNA: TGTGCCAGCAGTGAACTCCAGATTGCTTATAATTCACCCCTCCACTTT
CDR3: CASSELQIAYNSPLHF

J: TRBJ1-6
V: TRBV7-9
D: -
size: -
DNA: TGTGCCAGCAGCAGCCGCATTACAGGGTTGAATTCACCCCTCCACTTT
CDR3: CASSSRITGLNSPLHF

J: TRBJ2-7
V: TRBV6-5
D: TRBD2
size: -
DNA: TGTGCCAGTAAACCCGGACTAGCGGGGATTTACGAGCAGTACTTC
CDR3: CASKPGLAGIYEQYF

J: TRBJ2-5
V: TRBV6-1
D: -
size: -
DNA: TGTGCCAGCAGTGAAGCGAAGGTTTATAGCCCAGAGTACTTC
CDR3: CASSEAKVYSPEYF

J: TRBJ2-4
V: TRBV19
D: -
size: -
DNA: TGTGCCAGTAGCATGACAGCCCCAAACATTCAGTACTTC
CDR3: CASSMTAPNIQYF

J: TRBJ1-1
V: TRBV5-1
D: -
size: -
DNA: TGCGCCAGCAGCAGGGGCCCCGGGGGAGACACTGAAGCTTTCTTT
CDR3: CASSRGPGGDTEAFF

J: TRBJ1-1
V: TRBV7-9
D: TRBD1
size: once
DNA: TGTGCCAGCAGCTCCCGGGACAGTTGGGGGATGAACACTGAAGCTTTCTTT
CDR3: CASSSRDSWGMNTEAFF

J: TRBJ2-7
V: TRBV7-6
D: TRBD1
size: once
DNA: TGTGCCAGCAGTCAGGGACAGAGGAGCTCCTACGAGCAGTACTTC
CDR3: CASSQGQRSSYEQYF

J: TRBJ1-6
V: TRBV15
D: -
size: -
DNA: TGTGCCACCGCACTAAGTCGGGGGAATTCACCCCTCCACTTT
CDR3: CATALSRGNSPLHF

J: TRBJ1-2
V: TRBV4-1
D: -
size: few
DNA: TGCGCCAGCAGCCAAAGAGGCGGGGGGTACGATGGCTACACCTTC
CDR3: CASSQRGGGYDGYTF